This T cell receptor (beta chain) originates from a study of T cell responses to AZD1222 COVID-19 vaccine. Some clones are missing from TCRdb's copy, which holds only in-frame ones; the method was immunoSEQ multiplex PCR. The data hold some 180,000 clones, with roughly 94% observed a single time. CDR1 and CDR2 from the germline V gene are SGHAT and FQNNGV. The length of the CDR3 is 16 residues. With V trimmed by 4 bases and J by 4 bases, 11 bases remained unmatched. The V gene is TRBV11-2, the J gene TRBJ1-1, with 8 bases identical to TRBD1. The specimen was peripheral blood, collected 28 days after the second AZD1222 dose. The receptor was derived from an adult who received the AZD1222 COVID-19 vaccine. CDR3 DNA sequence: TGTGCCAGCAGCTCCCTTGGACAGGGAAGGAGCACTGAAGCTTTCTTT. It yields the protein CASSSLGQGRSTEAFF.